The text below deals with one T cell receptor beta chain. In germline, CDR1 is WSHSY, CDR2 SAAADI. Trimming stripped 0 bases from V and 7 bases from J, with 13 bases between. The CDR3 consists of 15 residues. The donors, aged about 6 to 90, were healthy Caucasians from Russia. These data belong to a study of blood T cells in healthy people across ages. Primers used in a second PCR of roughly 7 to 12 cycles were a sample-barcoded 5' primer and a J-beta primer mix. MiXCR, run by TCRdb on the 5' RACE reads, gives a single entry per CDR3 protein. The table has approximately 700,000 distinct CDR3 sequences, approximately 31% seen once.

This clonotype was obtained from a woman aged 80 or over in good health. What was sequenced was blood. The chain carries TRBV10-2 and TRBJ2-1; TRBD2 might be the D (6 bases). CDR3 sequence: CASSESSAEGNEQFF. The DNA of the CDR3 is TGCGCCAGCAGTGAGTCGTCAGCGGAGGGTAATGAGCAGTTCTTC.